This T cell receptor beta chain was recovered during a study of T cells in narcolepsy. Broader study findings: No autoreactive T cell clone sequences appeared in some memory CD4+ repertoires. Blood of same and different patients, but not healthy controls, reportedly held recurring autoreactive clonotypes.

V was pared by 3 bases and J by 0 bases, with 7 bases between. Germline V CDR1 and CDR2: LNHDA, SQIVND (reference sequence). The CDR3 has 14 residues. The data were produced by immunoSEQ multiplex PCR, yet TCRdb's version contains in-frame clones alone and is incomplete. This sample has 25,000 to 35,000 clones, with around four fifths found just once. Regarding this clone: Its antigen remains unidentified.

The sequence was obtained from a human donor with narcolepsy. The chain employs TRBV19 and TRBJ2-3; TRBD2 is a possible D gene (6 bases). Input material: CD45RA- memory CD4+ T cells from PBMCs. The CDR3 nucleotides read TGTGCCAGTAGTATCAGCGGGAGCACAGATACGCAGTATTTT. Residues: CASSISGSTDTQYF.